The 8 T cell receptor beta chains in this list originate from one sample, sequenced in a study of T cell responses to AZD1222 COVID-19 vaccine. Method: immunoSEQ multiplex PCR; TCRdb's copy keeps in-frame clones and lacks some. The sample holds about 110,000 clones, approximately 90% seen once. The sample in question was peripheral blood, obtained on day 0 of MenACWY control vaccination. The receptors come from an adult in good health.

V gene TRBV27 combines with J gene TRBJ2-5; TRBD1 aligns across 9 bases. The germline V gene encodes CDR1 MNHEY and CDR2 SMNVEV (reference sequence). V lost 0 bases, J lost 0 bases, and 5 bases stayed unmatched. The CDR3 is 17 residues long. DNA of the CDR3: TGTGCCAGCAGTTTATCCCCACAGGGGGCGTACCAAGAGACCCAGTACTTC. It codes for CASSLSPQGAYQETQYF.

The chain uses TRBV29-1 and TRBJ1-2, with 10 bases lining up with TRBD1. This CDR3 spans 14 amino acids. J gave up 5 bases and V 3 bases, and 6 bases lay outside the gene matches. Germline V gene lookup returns CDR1 SQVTM and CDR2 ANQGSEA. CDR3 loop: CSVEGTGEGYGYTF. CDR3 coding DNA: TGCAGCGTTGAGGGGACAGGGGAAGGTTATGGCTACACCTTC.

Here the CDR3 DNA reads TGTGCCAGCAGTACCACAGGGGACACTGAAGCTTTCTTT. Protein product: CASSTTGDTEAFF. The chain is built from TRBV2 and TRBJ1-1; 7 nucleotides align to TRBD1. Germline trimming cut 5 bases from V and 3 bases from J; bases unmatched to any gene: 3. The CDR3 length is 13 residues. The germline V gene has CDR1 SNHLY and CDR2 FYNNEI.

This clone was seen a handful of times. The chain couples TRBV2 to TRBJ2-7, with D unclear. CDR1 is SNHLY and CDR2 is FYNNEI in the germline V gene. The CDR3 extends over 15 amino acids. Trimming left V 5 bases short and J 0 bases short, with 14 bases between. The CDR3 nucleotides read TGTGCCAGCAGTCAATCACCGGGCCTCTCCTACGAGCAGTACTTC. Translation gives CASSQSPGLSYEQYF.

The chain links TRBV5-1 to TRBJ1-4; unclear D gene. Trimming shortened V by 0 bases and J by 2 bases, and 5 bases separated the two germline ends. CDR1 and CDR2 from the germline V gene are SGHRS and YFSETQ. The CDR3 runs to 14 residues. The CDR3 coding sequence is TGCGCCAGCAGCTTGGGGCAGACTAATGAAAAACTGTTTTTT. This gives the protein CASSLGQTNEKLFF.

Comment on this clone: The junction departs from the called germline gene at one end, perhaps through a read error. The J gene is TRBJ2-2, the V gene TRBV19; the D gene could be TRBD1 or TRBD2 (7 bases each). The CDR3 extends over 15 amino acids. The V gene's germline CDR1 is LNHDA and CDR2 SQIVND (reference sequence). The CDR3 sequence is CASRFQGGDTGELFF. CDR3 nucleotide sequence: TGTGCCAGTAGATTTCAGGGGGGGGACACGGGGGAGCTGTTTTTT.

This clone appeared a single time. The V call is TRBV6-5, the J call TRBJ1-2, with 9 bases identical to TRBD1. The germline gives CDR1 MNHEY, CDR2 SVGAGI. This CDR3 comprises 13 residues. V was clipped by 5 bases and J by 8 bases; unmatched bases: 6. CDR3 sequence: CASSPRDREGYTF. The CDR3 DNA follows: TGTGCCAGCAGTCCCCGGGACAGGGAAGGCTACACCTTC.

V usage is TRBV7-3 and J usage is TRBJ2-5; 12 bases line up with TRBD2. The CDR3 sequence is 16 residues long. The germline V gene has CDR1 SGHTA and CDR2 FQGTGA. The V gene end was trimmed by 5 bases and the J gene end by 1 base; junction bases not matched to a gene: 5. The CDR3 here is CASSDRTSGVQETQYF. The CDR3 nucleotides read TGTGCCAGCAGCGATAGGACTAGCGGGGTCCAAGAGACCCAGTACTTC.